This passage covers 17 T cell receptor beta chains from one sample sequenced in a study of ipilimumab plus nivolumab after autologous stem cell transplantation. Sequenced by immunoSEQ multiplex PCR; TCRdb stores in-frame clones only, minus some. The table has about 13,000 clones, about three quarters seen once. The sequencing used PBMCs, collected in a trial of ipilimumab plus nivolumab as post-transplant consolidation. The receptor source for this set is a male donor with diffuse large B-cell lymphoma.

The genes are TRBV5-1 and TRBJ1-1; D is unclear. With 4 bases removed from V and 1 base from J, the gap between germline ends came to 8 bases. This CDR3 is 13 amino acids long. Germline assignment: CDR1 SGHRS and CDR2 YFSETQ. CDR3 sequence reads: CASSLPANTEAFF. In DNA, the CDR3 is TGCGCCAGCAGCCTACCGGCGAACACTGAAGCTTTCTTT.

This chain links TRBV18 with TRBJ1-6, with D possibly TRBD1 on 6 matching bases. Looked up from germline, CDR1 is KGHSH and CDR2 is LQKENI. Trimming removed 3 bases from V and 7 bases from J, with 22 bases in between. CDR3 length: 18 amino acids. The CDR3 DNA reads TGTGCCAGCTCACCCCGATCCCAGGGTCGTCAGGGGAATTCACCCCTCCACTTT. Amino acids: CASSPRSQGRQGNSPLHF.

This chain joins TRBV5-1 and TRBJ2-1, with TRBD1 identical over 8 bases. CDR1 and CDR2 (germline): SGHRS, YFSETQ. The CDR3 covers 14 residues. The junction had 6 bases not matched to a gene; V was cut back by 2 bases and J by 8 bases. The CDR3 spells CASSLRTGYDEQFF. The CDR3 bases are TGCGCCAGCAGCTTAAGGACAGGGTATGATGAGCAGTTCTTC. The entire variable domain, with the rest obtained from reference TRBV5-1 and TRBJ2-1, is as follows: KAGVTQTPRYLIKTRGQQVTLSCSPISGHRSVSWYQQTPGQGLQFLFEYFSETQRNKGNFPGRFSGRQFSNSRSEMNVSTLELGDSALYLCASSLRTGYDEQFFGPGTRLTVL.

The chain carries TRBV2 and TRBJ1-4; no reliable D call. Per the germline V gene, CDR1 is SNHLY and CDR2 is FYNNEI. The CDR3 consists of 15 residues. V was trimmed by 6 bases and J by 4 bases, leaving 15 bases between them. The CDR3 coding sequence is TGTGCCAGCAGGATTGAGTCCCGGTTTAATGAAAAACTGTTTTTT. It codes for CASRIESRFNEKLFF.

This rearrangement joins TRBV6-4 to TRBJ2-3, with D unresolved. With 4 bases removed from V and 4 bases from J, the gap between germline ends came to 15 bases. Germline V CDR1 and CDR2: MRHNA, SNTAGT. This CDR3 comprises 15 residues. CDR3 nucleotide sequence: TGTGCCAGCAGTGCCCTCGCAACACTGGCAGATACGCAGTATTTT. It specifies CASSALATLADTQYF.

This chain links TRBV5-5 with TRBJ2-1; 16 positions match TRBD2. The CDR3 is 16 amino acids. Germline V gene lookup returns CDR1 SGHKS and CDR2 YYEKEE (reference sequence). V shed 4 bases, J shed 5 bases, and the junction held 3 bases outside the gene matches. CDR3 in DNA: TGTGCCAGCAGCCCGGGGACTAGCGGGAGGGACAATGAGCAGTTCTTC. Its translation: CASSPGTSGRDNEQFF.

This clone has only a few counts. The chain combines TRBV13 with TRBJ2-2, with 7 bases that match TRBD2. The CDR3 covers 12 residues. V lost 9 bases to trimming and J lost 6 bases; unmatched junction nucleotides: 4. Germline V CDR1 and CDR2: PRHDT, FYEKMQ (reference sequence). The CDR3 sequence is CASRGDPGELFF. The DNA of the CDR3 is TGTGCCAGTCGGGGGGACCCCGGGGAGCTGTTTTTT.

The V call is TRBV10-2, the J call TRBJ2-1; unclear D gene. This CDR3 is built from 13 residues. Trimming left V 7 bases short and J 3 bases short, with 10 bases between. Germline V gives CDR1 WSHSY, CDR2 SAAADI. CDR3 coding DNA: TGCGCCAGCACAGCTCTCCGCTACAATGAGCAGTTCTTC. It translates to CASTALRYNEQFF.

The rearrangement uses TRBV11-2 and TRBJ2-5; weak D call: TRBD2 (6 bases). The V gene lost 2 bases and the J gene lost 5 bases, with 12 bases spanning the gap. The CDR3 has 14 amino acids. Germline assignment: CDR1 SGHAT and CDR2 FQNNGV. CDR3 region: CASSLSVEGETQYF. Here the CDR3 DNA reads TGTGCCAGCAGCTTATCGGTGGAGGGGGAGACCCAGTACTTC.

The chain employs TRBV5-1 and TRBJ1-2; the match to TRBD1 covers 7 bases. V shed 4 bases and J 3 bases; nucleotides not matched to a gene: 3. Per the germline V gene, CDR1 is SGHRS and CDR2 is YFSETQ. The CDR3 loop spans 13 amino acids. CDR3 protein: CASSAGGDYGYTF. In nucleotides, the CDR3 is TGCGCCAGCAGCGCAGGGGGGGACTATGGCTACACCTTC.

J is TRBJ1-4 and V is TRBV5-1, with 7 bases identical to TRBD1. The CDR3 sequence is 14 residues long. V lost 4 bases and J lost 3; bases outside the gene matches: 3. Germline V gene sequence: CDR1 SGHRS, CDR2 YFSETQ. The CDR3 region is CASSAGQPNEKLFF. The CDR3 DNA reads as TGCGCCAGCAGCGCGGGACAGCCTAATGAAAAACTGTTTTTT.

V gene TRBV6-5 combines with J gene TRBJ2-7; 10 bases align to TRBD1. From germline, CDR1 is MNHEY and CDR2 SVGAGI. The CDR3 consists of 15 residues. V trimming: 6 bases; J trimming: 0 bases; junction bases outside the gene matches: 5. CDR3 nucleotides: TGTGCCAGCAGAACCGGGACAGGGGCCTCCTACGAGCAGTACTTC. It is translated as CASRTGTGASYEQYF.

The chain combines TRBV5-6 with TRBJ1-6, with a tentative D call TRBD1 (5 bases). The CDR3 consists of 15 residues. Trimming stripped 3 bases from V and 7 bases from J, with 14 bases between. Germline CDR1 is SGHDT and CDR2 is YYEEEE. In DNA form, the CDR3 reads TGTGCCAGCAGCTCTGGACAAATACCCAATTCACCCCTCCACTTT. Protein: CASSSGQIPNSPLHF.

This CDR3 is CASSIGIRRSSYNEQFF. The CDR3 DNA reads as TGTGCCAGTAGTATAGGGATACGGCGGAGCTCCTACAATGAGCAGTTCTTC. The rearrangement uses TRBV19 and TRBJ2-1, with D unresolved. CDR1 is LNHDA and CDR2 is SQIVND in the germline V gene (reference sequence). The CDR3 spans 17 residues. Trimming shortened V by 1 base and J by 0 bases, and 13 bases separated the two germline ends.

The chain uses TRBV18 and TRBJ2-1; 8 bases line up with TRBD2. Per germline, CDR1 KGHSH and CDR2 LQKENI. This CDR3 has 15 residues. The ends lost 1 base at V and 9 bases at J; junction bases unmatched: 8. This chain's CDR3 is CASSPLSGSFGEQFF. The CDR3 bases are TGTGCCAGCTCACCACTGAGCGGGAGTTTTGGTGAGCAGTTCTTC.

This clone has only a few counts. One end of the junction fails to match germline, which may point to a read error. The chain uses TRBV7-9 and TRBJ1-6; D is uncertain. The CDR3 consists of 15 residues. Germline-derived CDR1 and CDR2 are SEHNR and FQNEAQ (reference sequence). The CDR3 DNA is TGCGCCAGCAGCCAAGATAACGGGCGTTCTTCACCCCTCCACTTT. Residues: CASSQDNGRSSPLHF.

The chain couples TRBV29-1 to TRBJ1-1, with D tentatively TRBD1 (6 bases). The V end lost 7 bases, the J end lost 4 bases, and 13 bases lay between the germline ends. CDR3 length: 12 residues. Germline V gene data show CDR1 as SQVTM and CDR2 as ANQGSEA. CDR3 DNA: TGCAGCGCCGAAGGACAGATCACTGAAGCTTTCTTT. Translating it yields CSAEGQITEAFF.